The clone carrying this T cell receptor (beta chain) came up many times. This sample is drawn from a study of shared clonotypes between healthy human individuals. The CDR3 length is 18 residues. Germline V CDR1 and CDR2: SNHLY, FYNNEI. With 2 bases removed from V and 0 bases from J, the gap between germline ends came to 14 bases. Produced via immunoSEQ multiplex PCR; TCRdb's table is partial and in-frame only. Of fewer than 550,000 clones in the sample, over 60% are singletons; the top ten hold approximately 13%. The source is a woman in her 40s in good health. Some clones in this sample may be carry-over from other donors' samples. The rearrangement joins TRBV2 to TRBJ1-6; D possibly corresponds to TRBD1 (6 bases). Specimen: PBMCs. CDR3 in amino acids: CASSERGHGSSYNSPLHF. CDR3 coding DNA: TGTGCCAGCAGTGAAAGGGGACACGGGAGCTCCTATAATTCACCCCTCCACTTT.